These T cell receptor beta chains were read from a single sample in a study of beta chain features in type 1 diabetes. TCRdb keeps only in-frame clones here, not all; method: immunoSEQ multiplex PCR. The table lists about 120,000 clones, about 15% of them singletons, with 2% to 3% in the top ten. Source material: central memory CD4+ T cells from blood. The receptors were sampled from a man younger than 40 with type 1 diabetes. CDR3s include the opening cysteine and the closing phenylalanine or tryptophan. The D gene is left open where the match is weak. Size values are once, few and many counts, or a class for expanded clones, and some rows have none.

>TRBV28|TRBD1|TRBJ1-2|-
TGTGCCAGCAGCCGGGACAGCCATAACTATGGCTACACCTTC
CASSRDSHNYGYTF
>TRBV5-6|-|TRBJ2-7|-
TGTGCCAGCAGCTTGGCCTCCCTTTACGAGCAGTACTTC
CASSLASLYEQYF
>TRBV30|TRBD1|TRBJ1-6|-
TGTGCCTGGGACAGGGGGCCGGTTTCACCCCTCCACTTT
CAWDRGPVSPLHF
>TRBV2|TRBD1|TRBJ2-7|-
TGTGCCAGCATTGACAGGGGGCTCTACGAGCAGTACTTC
CASIDRGLYEQYF
>TRBV14|TRBD1|TRBJ1-2|few
TGTGCCAGCAGCCAAGGCGCTGGGACAGGGGTGAGAGAACTCTATGGCTACACCTTC
CASSQGAGTGVRELYGYTF
>TRBV29-1|-|TRBJ2-7|-
TGCAGCGGTGTCGGCACGTACGAGCAGTACTTC
CSGVGTYEQYF
>TRBV10-3|-|TRBJ1-5|-
TGTGCCACCAGGGCTGAGGGAGGCAATCAGCCCCAGCATTTT
CATRAEGGNQPQHF
>TRBV7-9|TRBD1|TRBJ1-1|-
TGTGCCAGCAGCCCTGCATCGGACAGGTTGAACACTGAAGCTTTCTTT
CASSPASDRLNTEAFF
>TRBV6-1|-|TRBJ2-7|few
TGTGCCAGCAGTTATTCCGGCTCCTACGAGCAGTACTTC
CASSYSGSYEQYF
>TRBV30|-|TRBJ2-7|few
TGTGCCTCTTGGACGGACACCTACGAGCAGTACTTC
CASWTDTYEQYF
>TRBV25-1|-|TRBJ2-5|-
TGTGCCAGCAGTGGGGAAGAGACCCAGTACTTC
CASSGEETQYF
>TRBV9|-|TRBJ1-1|-
TGTGCCAGCAGCGCTAACCAGGGGAACACTGAAGCTTTCTTT
CASSANQGNTEAFF
>TRBV2|-|TRBJ2-3|-
TGTGCCAGCAGTCCTTATGCGGGGAAACACACAGATACGCAGTATTTT
CASSPYAGKHTDTQYF
>TRBV6-5|-|TRBJ2-1|-
TGTGCCAGCGCGGGGAACAATGAGCAGTTCTTC
CASAGNNEQFF
>TRBV6-6|-|TRBJ1-2|few
TGTGCCAGCAGTTACTCGAATGGGGATAACTATGGCTACACCTTC
CASSYSNGDNYGYTF
>TRBV28|TRBD1|TRBJ2-1|-
TGTGCCAGTACCAGTGGACAGGGCGACAATGAGCAGTTCTTC
CASTSGQGDNEQFF
>TRBV11-2|-|TRBJ2-3|few
TGTGCCAGCAGCCCATTGACCCGGGTAGGCCCGCTTGGTACGCAGTATTTT
CASSPLTRVGPLGTQYF
>TRBV5-6|-|TRBJ2-1|few
TGTGCCAGCAGCTCTCGGAGGCGCACCGAGCAGTTCTTC
CASSSRRRTEQFF
>TRBV9|-|TRBJ1-2|-
TGTGCCAGCAGCCCCCAGGGAACTGGAGGCTACACCTTC
CASSPQGTGGYTF
>TRBV5-1|-|TRBJ1-6|few
TGCGCCAGCACCATAGGGGACGGAAATTCACCCCTCCACTTT
CASTIGDGNSPLHF
>TRBV29-1|TRBD2|TRBJ2-5|-
TGCAGCGTTGAAAGGACTAGCGAAGAGACCCAGTACTTC
CSVERTSEETQYF
>TRBV5-1|TRBD1|TRBJ1-2|-
TGCGCCAGCAGCCAAGACAGGGGGAACTATGGCTACACCTTC
CASSQDRGNYGYTF
>TRBV4-3|-|TRBJ1-3|few
TGCGCCAGCAGCCAAGCCGCCGGCTATAGCTCTGGAAACACCATATATTTT
CASSQAAGYSSGNTIYF
>TRBV9|-|TRBJ2-7|-
TGTGCCAGCAGCGTAGATCCCACTTCCTACGAGCAGTACTTC
CASSVDPTSYEQYF
>TRBV7-2|-|TRBJ2-7|-
TGTGCCAGCAGCTTAATGAGGGGAGGATCCCAGCAGTACTTC
CASSLMRGGSQQYF
>TRBV29-1|-|TRBJ2-1|-
TGCAGCGTTGCTTCGTGGGGGAGTGCTTACAATGAGCAGTTCTTC
CSVASWGSAYNEQFF
>TRBV4-3|-|TRBJ2-3|-
TGCGCCAGCAGCTCGCGGACAGACACAGATACGCAGTATTTT
CASSSRTDTDTQYF
>TRBV7-3|-|TRBJ2-5|few
TGTGCCAGCAGCTTAATATATCAGGAGACCCAGTACTTC
CASSLIYQETQYF
>TRBV4-3|-|TRBJ2-3|-
TGCGCCAGCAGATTCCAGGAGGACCGCACAGATACGCAGTATTTT
CASRFQEDRTDTQYF
>TRBV5-1|-|TRBJ2-3|-
TGCGCCAGCAGCTCCCTGGACGGACGAGATACGCAGTATTTT
CASSSLDGRDTQYF
>TRBV18|TRBD1|TRBJ1-5|-
TGTGCCAGCTCACTCGGACAGGGCAATCAGCCCCAGCATTTT
CASSLGQGNQPQHF
>TRBV25-1|-|TRBJ2-7|-
TGTGCCAGCAGTGAAAGAAGTCGACAGTCCTTGGGGTACGAGCAGTACTTC
CASSERSRQSLGYEQYF
>TRBV5-1|-|TRBJ1-5|-
TGCGCCAGCAGCTTTGGGGGAGTAGGTCAGCCCCAGCATTTT
CASSFGGVGQPQHF
>TRBV5-1|-|TRBJ1-6|many
TGCGCCAGCAGCTTGGAAACGACGAATTCACCCCTCCACTTT
CASSLETTNSPLHF
>TRBV4-2|-|TRBJ2-2|-
TGTGCCAGCAGCCAACAGACTAGCACCGGGGAGCTGTTTTTT
CASSQQTSTGELFF
>TRBV10-3|TRBD1|TRBJ2-6|-
TGTGCCCCCCAAAGACAGGGAAGTTACTCTGGGGCCAACGTCCTGACTTTC
CAPQRQGSYSGANVLTF
>TRBV10-3|-|TRBJ2-7|medium-sized
TGTGCCATCAGTGGGGGCCCTAGGTTTGGCTACGAGCAGTACTTC
CAISGGPRFGYEQYF
>TRBV14|TRBD2|TRBJ2-7|few
TGTGCCAGCAGTCGTACTCTTGGGGGGGCCTACGAGCAGTACTTC
CASSRTLGGAYEQYF
>TRBV5-4|-|TRBJ1-1|-
TGTGCCAGCAGCACAAGGAACACTGAAGCTTTCTTT
CASSTRNTEAFF
>TRBV7-2|TRBD1|TRBJ2-7|few
TGTGCCAGCGGGACAGGGATCTCCTACGAGCAGTACTTC
CASGTGISYEQYF
>TRBV29-1|TRBD1|TRBJ1-3|few
TGCAGCGTTGAATTTGGGACAGGGCTCTCTGGAAACACCATATATTTT
CSVEFGTGLSGNTIYF
>TRBV6-6|-|TRBJ2-5|few
TGCGCCAGCAGTTCAGGGGTAGAGACCCAGTACTTC
CASSSGVETQYF
>TRBV29-1|-|TRBJ1-4|-
TGCAGCGTTTCGGGTTCCGGAAATGAAAAACTGTTTTTT
CSVSGSGNEKLFF
>TRBV30|-|TRBJ2-7|many
TGTGCCTGGAGTGTGGGGCCCTTGGAGCAGTACTTC
CAWSVGPLEQYF
>TRBV29-1|-|TRBJ2-3|few
TGCAGCGTTGAAGTGGGAGGGGGAACAGATACGCAGTATTTT
CSVEVGGGTDTQYF
>TRBV5-4|TRBD1|TRBJ2-3|-
TGTGCCAGCAGCACGACAGGGGGCACAGATACGCAGTATTTT
CASSTTGGTDTQYF
>TRBV5-1|-|TRBJ2-7|-
TGCGCCAGCAGCACAAACTCCGGGGCTAACTACGAGCAGTACTTC
CASSTNSGANYEQYF
>TRBV5-1|-|TRBJ1-6|-
TGCGCCAGCAGCTTTGAAGGAGGTGGGTCACCCCTCCACTTT
CASSFEGGGSPLHF
>TRBV7-2|-|TRBJ2-1|few
TGTGCCAGCAGCTTCGGGCTCATGAGCTCCTACAATGAGCAGTTCTTC
CASSFGLMSSYNEQFF
>TRBV9|TRBD1|TRBJ2-1|-
TGTGCCAGCAGCGTAGAGGAGACAGGGGGCGCCTACAATGAGCAGTTCTTC
CASSVEETGGAYNEQFF
>TRBV6-6|TRBD1|TRBJ2-6|-
TGTGCCAGCAGGAGCACAGGGGTAGCTGGGGCCAACGTCCTGACTTTC
CASRSTGVAGANVLTF
>TRBV14|-|TRBJ2-2|few
TGTGCCAGCAGCCAGGGGGGTAACACCGGGGAGCTGTTTTTT
CASSQGGNTGELFF
>TRBV5-1|TRBD1|TRBJ1-1|-
TGCGCCAGCAGCATAGGACAGGGAGGTACTGAAGCTTTCTTT
CASSIGQGGTEAFF
>TRBV5-4|TRBD2|TRBJ2-7|few
TGTGCCAGCAGCTTGGGGCTAGCGGGGGGTGCCTACGAGCAGTACTTC
CASSLGLAGGAYEQYF
>TRBV28|-|TRBJ1-2|few
TGTGCCAGCAGTCGAAGGACGGCGAACTATGGCTACACCTTC
CASSRRTANYGYTF
>TRBV28|-|TRBJ1-2|once
TGTGCCACCGGCCGGGGATATGGCTACACCTTC
CATGRGYGYTF
>TRBV7-8|TRBD2|TRBJ2-1|-
TGTGCCAGCAGCTTACCTACTAGCGGGGGGCCGAGCTCCTACAATGAGCAGTTCTTC
CASSLPTSGGPSSYNEQFF
>TRBV10-3|-|TRBJ2-7|-
TGTGCCATCAGTGAGTACGTTACCCAGGGCTACGAGCAGTACTTC
CAISEYVTQGYEQYF
>TRBV7-2|-|TRBJ2-3|-
TGTGCCAGCAGCTTGAGTGGCCGTAGCACAGATACGCAGTATTTT
CASSLSGRSTDTQYF